This T cell receptor (beta chain) was recorded in a study of cytomegalovirus exposure and HLA in healthy donors. General study results and limits: The majority of TCR sequences were rare, yet some public TCRs appeared in many donors. Associated with cytomegalovirus, according to the listing, were around 170 TCR beta chains. Subsequent analysis of the 100 to 150 validation repertoires found a tendency for first-cohort TCR clusters to co-occur.

For this clone: What it binds is not known.

V lost 6 bases, J lost 0 bases, and 12 bases lay in between. From germline, CDR1 is MNHEY and CDR2 SMNVEV (reference sequence). The CDR3 runs to 15 residues. The assay was immunoSEQ multiplex PCR, and TCRdb's table has in-frame clones only and misses some. The sample lists approximately 140,000 clones, 84% occurring once. The donors were in the 120-subject validation cohort; that cohort was separate from the approximately 700-subject first cohort. The sequenced material came from PBMCs. V and J are TRBV27 and TRBJ2-1; unclear D gene. This TCR derives from a woman in her 30s in good health and CMV-seronegative. The CDR3: CASRTHGTSYNEQFF. The CDR3 DNA reads TGTGCCAGCAGGACACACGGCACCTCCTACAATGAGCAGTTCTTC.